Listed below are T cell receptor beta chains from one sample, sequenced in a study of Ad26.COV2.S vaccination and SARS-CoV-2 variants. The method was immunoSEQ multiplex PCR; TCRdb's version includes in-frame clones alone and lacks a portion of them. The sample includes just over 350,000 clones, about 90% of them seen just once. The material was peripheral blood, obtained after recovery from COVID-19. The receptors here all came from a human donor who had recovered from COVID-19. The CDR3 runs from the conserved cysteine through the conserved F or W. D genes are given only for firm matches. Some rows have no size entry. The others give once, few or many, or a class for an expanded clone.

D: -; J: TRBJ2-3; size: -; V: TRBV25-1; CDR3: CASSLQGTSTDTQYF
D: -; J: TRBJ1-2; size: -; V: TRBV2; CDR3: CASSERGGGYTF
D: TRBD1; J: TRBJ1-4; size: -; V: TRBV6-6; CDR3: CASNKQGGGWYEKLFF
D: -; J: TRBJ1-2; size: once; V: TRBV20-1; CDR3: CSLEGGYTF
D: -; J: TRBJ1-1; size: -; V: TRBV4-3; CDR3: CASSQEAAGRAEAFF
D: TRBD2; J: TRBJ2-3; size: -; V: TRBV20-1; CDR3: CSASLAGAPKEYF
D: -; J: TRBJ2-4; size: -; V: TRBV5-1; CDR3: CASSLAGATKNIQYF
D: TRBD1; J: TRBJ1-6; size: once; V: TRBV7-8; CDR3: CASSSGQQGWNSPLHF
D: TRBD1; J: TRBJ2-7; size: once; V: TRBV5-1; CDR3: CASTEGAAYEQYF
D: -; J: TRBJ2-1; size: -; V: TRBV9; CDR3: CASSVNGYNEQFF
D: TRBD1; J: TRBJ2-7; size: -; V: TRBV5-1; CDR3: CASSGTGTGAAEQYF
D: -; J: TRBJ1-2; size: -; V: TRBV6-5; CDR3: CASSKQGIGYTF
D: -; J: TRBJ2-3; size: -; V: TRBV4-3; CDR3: CASSATTQDTQYF
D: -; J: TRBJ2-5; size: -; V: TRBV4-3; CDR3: CASSQDLQETQYF
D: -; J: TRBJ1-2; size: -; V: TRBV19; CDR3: CASSTLAERNYGYTF
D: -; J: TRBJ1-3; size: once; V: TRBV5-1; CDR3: CASSFQGSPGNTIYF
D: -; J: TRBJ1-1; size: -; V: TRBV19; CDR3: CASSPGGTEAFF
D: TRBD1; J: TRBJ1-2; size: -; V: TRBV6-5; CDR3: CASSYSDRGYGYTF
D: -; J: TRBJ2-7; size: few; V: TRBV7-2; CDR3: CASSPRVGEQYF
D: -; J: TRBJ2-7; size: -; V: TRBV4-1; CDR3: CASSQARGSYEQYF
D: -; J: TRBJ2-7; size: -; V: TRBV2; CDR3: CASSDRPAYEQYF
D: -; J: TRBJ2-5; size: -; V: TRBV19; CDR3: CASSPKYKASGETQYF
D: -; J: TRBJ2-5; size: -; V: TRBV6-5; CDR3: CASTPGGVGETQYF
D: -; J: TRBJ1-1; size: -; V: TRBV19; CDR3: CASSIGDTNTEAFF